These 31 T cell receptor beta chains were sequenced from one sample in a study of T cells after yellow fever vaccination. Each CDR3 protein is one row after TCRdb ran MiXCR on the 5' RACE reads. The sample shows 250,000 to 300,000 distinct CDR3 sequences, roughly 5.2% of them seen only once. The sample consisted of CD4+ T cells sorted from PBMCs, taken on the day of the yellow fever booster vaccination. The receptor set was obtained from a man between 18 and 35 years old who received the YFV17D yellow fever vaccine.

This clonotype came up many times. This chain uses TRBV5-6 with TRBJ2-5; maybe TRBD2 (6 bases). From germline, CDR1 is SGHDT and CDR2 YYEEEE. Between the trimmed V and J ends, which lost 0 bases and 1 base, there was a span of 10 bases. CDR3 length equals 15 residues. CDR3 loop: CASSLGAGSQETQYF. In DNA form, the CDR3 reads TGTGCCAGCAGCTTGGGAGCGGGCAGCCAAGAGACCCAGTACTTC.

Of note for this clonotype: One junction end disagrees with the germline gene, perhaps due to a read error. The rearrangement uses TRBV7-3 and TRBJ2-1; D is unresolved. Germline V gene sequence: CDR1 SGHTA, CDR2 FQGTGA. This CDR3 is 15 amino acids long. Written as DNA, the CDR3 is TGTGTCAGCAGCTCGTTCGGAAAGCAAGACAATGAGCAGTTCTTC. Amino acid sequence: CVSSSFGKQDNEQFF.

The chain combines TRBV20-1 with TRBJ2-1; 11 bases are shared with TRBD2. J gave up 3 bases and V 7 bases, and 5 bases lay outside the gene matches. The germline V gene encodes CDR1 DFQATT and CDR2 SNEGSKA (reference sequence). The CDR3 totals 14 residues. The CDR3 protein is CSVTGLADYNEQFF. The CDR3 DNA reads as TGCAGTGTAACGGGACTAGCGGACTACAATGAGCAGTTCTTC.

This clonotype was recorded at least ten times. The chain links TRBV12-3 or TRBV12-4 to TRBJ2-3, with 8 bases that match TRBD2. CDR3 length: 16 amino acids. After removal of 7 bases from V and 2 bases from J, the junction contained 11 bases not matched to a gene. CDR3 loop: CASTPQRGGSTDTQYF. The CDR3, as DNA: TGTGCCAGCACCCCTCAACGGGGGGGGTCCACAGATACGCAGTATTTT.

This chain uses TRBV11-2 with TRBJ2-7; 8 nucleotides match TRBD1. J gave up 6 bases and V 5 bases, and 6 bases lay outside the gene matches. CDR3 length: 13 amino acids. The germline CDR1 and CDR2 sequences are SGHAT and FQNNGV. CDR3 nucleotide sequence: TGTGCCAGCAGCACGACAGGGGTAGGCGAGCAGTACGTC. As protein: CASSTTGVGEQYV.

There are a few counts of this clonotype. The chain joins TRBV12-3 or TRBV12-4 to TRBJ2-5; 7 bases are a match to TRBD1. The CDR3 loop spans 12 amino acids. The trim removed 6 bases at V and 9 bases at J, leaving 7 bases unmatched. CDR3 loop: CASRTGAEAQYF. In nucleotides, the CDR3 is TGTGCCAGCAGAACAGGGGCGGAGGCCCAGTACTTC.

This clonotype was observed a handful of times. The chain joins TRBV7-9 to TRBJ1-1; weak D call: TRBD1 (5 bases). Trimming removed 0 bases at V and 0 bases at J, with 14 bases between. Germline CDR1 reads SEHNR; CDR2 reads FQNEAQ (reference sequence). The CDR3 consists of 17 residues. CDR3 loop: CASSLALRDGMNTEAFF. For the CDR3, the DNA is TGTGCCAGCAGCTTAGCGCTCAGGGACGGAATGAACACTGAAGCTTTCTTT.

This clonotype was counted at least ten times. The CDR3 protein is CASSEAQGAPLYEQYF. CDR3 in DNA: TGCGCCAGCAGTGAGGCACAGGGGGCCCCTCTCTACGAGCAGTACTTC. This chain joins TRBV10-2 and TRBJ2-7; 9 bases are shared with TRBD1. This CDR3 spans 16 amino acids. CDR1 is WSHSY and CDR2 is SAAADI in the germline V gene. Unmatched junction bases numbered 8, after V lost 2 bases and J lost 3 bases.

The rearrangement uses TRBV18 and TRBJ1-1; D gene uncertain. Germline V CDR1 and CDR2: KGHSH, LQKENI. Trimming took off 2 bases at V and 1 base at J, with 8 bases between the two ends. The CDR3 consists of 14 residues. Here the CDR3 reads CASSPYTQNTEAFF. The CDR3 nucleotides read TGTGCCAGCTCACCATACACCCAGAACACTGAAGCTTTCTTT.

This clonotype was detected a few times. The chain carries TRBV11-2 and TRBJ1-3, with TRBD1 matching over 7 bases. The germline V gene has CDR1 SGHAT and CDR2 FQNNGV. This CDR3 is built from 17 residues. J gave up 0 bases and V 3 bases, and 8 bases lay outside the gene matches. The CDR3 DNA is TGTGCCAGCAGCTTGACAGGGATAGGATCCTCTGGAAACACCATATATTTT. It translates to CASSLTGIGSSGNTIYF. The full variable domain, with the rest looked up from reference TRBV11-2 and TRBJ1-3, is EAGVAQSPRYKIIEKRQSVAFWCNPISGHATLYWYQQILGQGPKLLIQFQNNGVVDDSQLPKDRFSAERLKGVDSTLKIQPAKLEDSAVYLCASSLTGIGSSGNTIYFGEGSWLTVV.

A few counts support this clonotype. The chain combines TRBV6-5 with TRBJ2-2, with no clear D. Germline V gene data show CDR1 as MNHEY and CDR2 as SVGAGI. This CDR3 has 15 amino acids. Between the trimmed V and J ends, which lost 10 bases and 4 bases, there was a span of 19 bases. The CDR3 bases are TGTGCCACACGCTTGGGGTCAACCAGCACCGGGGAGCTGTTTTTT. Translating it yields CATRLGSTSTGELFF.

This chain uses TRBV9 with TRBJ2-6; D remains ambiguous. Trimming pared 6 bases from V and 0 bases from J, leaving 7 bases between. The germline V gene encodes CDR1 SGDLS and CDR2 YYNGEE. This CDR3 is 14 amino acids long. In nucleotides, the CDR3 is TGTGCCAGCAACCGTCCCTCTGGGGCCAACGTCCTGACTTTC. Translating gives CASNRPSGANVLTF.

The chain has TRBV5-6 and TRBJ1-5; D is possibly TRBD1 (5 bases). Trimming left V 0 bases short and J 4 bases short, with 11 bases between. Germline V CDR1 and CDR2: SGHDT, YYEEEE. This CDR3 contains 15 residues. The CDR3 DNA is TGTGCCAGCAGCTTGGGCGAAGGGGTGAATCAGCCCCAGCATTTT. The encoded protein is CASSLGEGVNQPQHF.

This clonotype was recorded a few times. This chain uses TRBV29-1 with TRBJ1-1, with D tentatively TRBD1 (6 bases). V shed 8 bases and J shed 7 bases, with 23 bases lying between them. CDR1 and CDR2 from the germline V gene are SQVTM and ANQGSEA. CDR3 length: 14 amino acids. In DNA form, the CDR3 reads TGCAGCTGCGGGATAGGGGGGGGATTGGGTGAAGCTTTCTTT. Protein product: CSCGIGGGLGEAFF.

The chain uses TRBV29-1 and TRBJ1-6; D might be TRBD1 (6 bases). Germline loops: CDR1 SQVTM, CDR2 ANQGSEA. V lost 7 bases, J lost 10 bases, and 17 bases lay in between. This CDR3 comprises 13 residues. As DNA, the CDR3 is TGCAGCGCGATTACAGGGTGGAACTCACCCCTCCACTTT. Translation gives CSAITGWNSPLHF.

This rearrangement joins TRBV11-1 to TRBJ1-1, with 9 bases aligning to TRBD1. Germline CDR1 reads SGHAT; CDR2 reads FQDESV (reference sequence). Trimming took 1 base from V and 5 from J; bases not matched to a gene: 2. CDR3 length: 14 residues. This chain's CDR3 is CASSLDRGQTEAFF. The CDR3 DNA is TGTGCCAGCAGCTTAGACAGGGGGCAGACTGAAGCTTTCTTT.

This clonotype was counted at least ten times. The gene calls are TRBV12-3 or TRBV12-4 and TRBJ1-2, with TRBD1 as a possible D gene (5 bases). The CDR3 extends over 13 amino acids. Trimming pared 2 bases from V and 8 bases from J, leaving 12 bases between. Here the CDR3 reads CASSLNQGQGYTF. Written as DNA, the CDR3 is TGTGCCAGCAGTTTAAACCAGGGCCAAGGCTACACCTTC.

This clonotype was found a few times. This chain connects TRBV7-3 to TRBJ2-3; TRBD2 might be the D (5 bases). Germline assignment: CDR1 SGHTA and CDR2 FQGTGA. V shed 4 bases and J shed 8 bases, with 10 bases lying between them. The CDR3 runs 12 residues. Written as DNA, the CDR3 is TGTGCCAGCAGCTCGGACTCGACTACGCAGTATTTT. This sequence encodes CASSSDSTTQYF.

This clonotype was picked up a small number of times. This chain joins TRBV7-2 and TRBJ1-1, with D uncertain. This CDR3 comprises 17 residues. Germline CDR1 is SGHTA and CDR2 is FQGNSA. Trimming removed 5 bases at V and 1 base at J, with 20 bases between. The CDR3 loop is CASSPSLGRTGNTEAFF. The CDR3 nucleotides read TGTGCCAGCAGCCCCTCTTTAGGTAGAACGGGGAACACTGAAGCTTTCTTT.

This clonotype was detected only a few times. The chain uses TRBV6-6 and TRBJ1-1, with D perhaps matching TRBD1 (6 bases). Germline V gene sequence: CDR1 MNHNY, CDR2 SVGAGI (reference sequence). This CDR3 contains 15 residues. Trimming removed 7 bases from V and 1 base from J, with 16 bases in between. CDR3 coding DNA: TGTGCCAGCAACCTCCGGGGGCGAAGGAACACTGAAGCTTTCTTT. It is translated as CASNLRGRRNTEAFF.

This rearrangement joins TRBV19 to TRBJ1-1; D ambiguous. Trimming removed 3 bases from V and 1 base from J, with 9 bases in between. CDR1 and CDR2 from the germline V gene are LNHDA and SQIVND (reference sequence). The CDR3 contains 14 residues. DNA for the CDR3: TGTGCCAGTAGTATTAGTCACCAGAACACTGAAGCTTTCTTT. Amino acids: CASSISHQNTEAFF.

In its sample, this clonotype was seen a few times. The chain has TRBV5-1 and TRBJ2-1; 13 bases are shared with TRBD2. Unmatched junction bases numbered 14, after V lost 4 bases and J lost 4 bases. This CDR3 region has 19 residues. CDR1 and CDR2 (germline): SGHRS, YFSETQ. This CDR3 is CASSQTSGGKLGQYNEQFF. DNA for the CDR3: TGCGCCAGCAGCCAGACTAGCGGGGGGAAGTTAGGACAGTACAATGAGCAGTTCTTC.

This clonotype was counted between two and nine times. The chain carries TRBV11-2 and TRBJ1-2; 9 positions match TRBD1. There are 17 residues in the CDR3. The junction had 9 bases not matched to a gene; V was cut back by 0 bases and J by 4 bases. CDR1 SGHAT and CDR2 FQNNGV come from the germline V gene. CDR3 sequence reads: CASSLDGTGILSYGYTF. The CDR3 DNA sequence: TGTGCCAGCAGCTTAGATGGGACAGGGATCCTTAGCTATGGCTACACCTTC.

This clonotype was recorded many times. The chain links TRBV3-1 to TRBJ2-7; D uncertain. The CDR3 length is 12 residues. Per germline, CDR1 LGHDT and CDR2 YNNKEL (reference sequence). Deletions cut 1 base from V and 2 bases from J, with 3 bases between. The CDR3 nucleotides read TGTGCCAGCAGCCAAGGGGCCTACGAGCAGTACTTC. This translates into CASSQGAYEQYF.

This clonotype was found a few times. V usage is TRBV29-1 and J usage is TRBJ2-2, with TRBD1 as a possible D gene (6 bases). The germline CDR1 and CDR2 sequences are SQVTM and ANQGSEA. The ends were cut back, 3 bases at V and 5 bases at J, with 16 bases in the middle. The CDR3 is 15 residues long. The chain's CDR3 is CSVEWGQGGTGELFF. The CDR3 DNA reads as TGCAGCGTTGAGTGGGGACAAGGTGGGACCGGGGAGCTGTTTTTT.

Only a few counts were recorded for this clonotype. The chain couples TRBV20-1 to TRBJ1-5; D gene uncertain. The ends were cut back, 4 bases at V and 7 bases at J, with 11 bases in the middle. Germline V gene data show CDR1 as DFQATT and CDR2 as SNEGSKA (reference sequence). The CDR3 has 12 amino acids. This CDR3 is CSAKPSRQPQHF. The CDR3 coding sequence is TGCAGTGCTAAGCCCTCCCGGCAGCCCCAGCATTTT.

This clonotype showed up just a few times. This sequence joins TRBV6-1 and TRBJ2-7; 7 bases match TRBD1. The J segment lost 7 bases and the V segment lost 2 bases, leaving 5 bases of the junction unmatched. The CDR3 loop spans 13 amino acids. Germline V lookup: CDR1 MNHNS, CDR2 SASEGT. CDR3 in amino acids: CASSERQGREQYV. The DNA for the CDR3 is TGTGCCAGCAGTGAAAGACAGGGTAGGGAGCAGTACGTC.

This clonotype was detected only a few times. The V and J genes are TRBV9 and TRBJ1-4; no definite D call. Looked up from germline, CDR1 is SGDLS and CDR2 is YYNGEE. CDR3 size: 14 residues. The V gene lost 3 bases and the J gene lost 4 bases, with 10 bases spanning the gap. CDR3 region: CASSAHPDNEKLFF. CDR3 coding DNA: TGTGCCAGCAGCGCCCACCCCGATAATGAAAAACTGTTTTTT. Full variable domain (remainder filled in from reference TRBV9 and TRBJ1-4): DSGVTQTPKHLITATGQRVTLRCSPRSGDLSVYWYQQSLDQGLQFLIQYYNGEERAKGNILERFSAQQFPDLHSELNLSSLELGDSALYFCASSAHPDNEKLFFGSGTQLSVL.

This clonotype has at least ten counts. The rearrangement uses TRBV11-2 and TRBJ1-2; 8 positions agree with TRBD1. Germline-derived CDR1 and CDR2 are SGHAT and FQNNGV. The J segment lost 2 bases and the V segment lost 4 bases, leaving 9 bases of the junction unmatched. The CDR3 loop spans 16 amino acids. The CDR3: CASSSLKRTGNYGYTF. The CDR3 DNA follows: TGTGCCAGCAGCTCACTCAAGAGGACAGGGAACTATGGCTACACCTTC.

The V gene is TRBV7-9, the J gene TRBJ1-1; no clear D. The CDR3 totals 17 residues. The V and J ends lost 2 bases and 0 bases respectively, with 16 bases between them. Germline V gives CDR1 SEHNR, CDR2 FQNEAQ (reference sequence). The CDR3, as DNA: TGTGCCAGCAGCTTATGGGCGGTTCCGGTAATGAACACTGAAGCTTTCTTT. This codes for CASSLWAVPVMNTEAFF.

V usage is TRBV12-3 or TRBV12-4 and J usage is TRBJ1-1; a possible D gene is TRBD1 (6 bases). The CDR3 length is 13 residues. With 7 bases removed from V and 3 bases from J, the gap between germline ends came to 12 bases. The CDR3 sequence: CASTWTEDTEAFF. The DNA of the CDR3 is TGTGCCAGCACCTGGACAGAGGACACTGAAGCTTTCTTT.